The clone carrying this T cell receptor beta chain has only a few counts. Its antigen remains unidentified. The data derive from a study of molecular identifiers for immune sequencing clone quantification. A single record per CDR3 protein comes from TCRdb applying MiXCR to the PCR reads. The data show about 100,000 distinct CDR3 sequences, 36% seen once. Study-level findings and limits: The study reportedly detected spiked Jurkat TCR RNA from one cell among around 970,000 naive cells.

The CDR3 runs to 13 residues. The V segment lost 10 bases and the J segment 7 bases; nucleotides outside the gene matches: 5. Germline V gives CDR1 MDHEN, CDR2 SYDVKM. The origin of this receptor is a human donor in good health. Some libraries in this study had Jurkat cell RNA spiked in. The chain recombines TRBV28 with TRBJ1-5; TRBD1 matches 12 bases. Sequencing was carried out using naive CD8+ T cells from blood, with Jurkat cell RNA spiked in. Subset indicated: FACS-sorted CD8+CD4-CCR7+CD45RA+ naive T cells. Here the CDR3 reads CATQGQGAQPQHF. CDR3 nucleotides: TGTGCCACCCAGGGACAGGGGGCCCAGCCCCAGCATTTT.